The clone carrying this T cell receptor beta chain was found once. This entry belongs to a study of control samples from healthy donors and cancer patients. Assay used: immunoSEQ multiplex PCR; TCRdb lists only in-frame clones, some missing. Of 120,000 or so clones listed, roughly 84% are singletons. Per the germline V gene, CDR1 is SGHNT and CDR2 is YENEEA. The CDR3 has 16 residues. Trimming cost V 1 base and J 0 bases, with 11 bases left between them. The source is a man aged 40-49 years in good health. The chain is built from TRBV11-3 and TRBJ2-3; D possibly matches TRBD1 or TRBD2 (5 bases each). Sequencing input: blood. The CDR3 protein is CASSLGLGASTDTQYF. CDR3 nucleotides: TGTGCCAGCAGCTTAGGCCTCGGGGCTAGCACAGATACGCAGTATTTT.